These 10 T cell receptor beta chains were all obtained from the same sample, sequenced in a study of T cells in Graves' hyperthyroidism and ophthalmopathy. It was RNA transcripts that yielded the amplified TCR beta CDR3 regions. HTBI primers were employed in a first-round RT-PCR of the TCR CDR3. TCRdb re-called the multiplex PCR reads with MiXCR, one entry per CDR3 protein. The data contain fewer than 750,000 distinct CDR3 sequences, more than 12% of them singletons. Sample: blood. The source is a woman in her 50s with Graves' ophthalmopathy.

V usage is TRBV20-1 and J usage is TRBJ2-5; TRBD2 matches at 11 bases. V gave up 0 bases and J gave up 5 bases; unmatched junction bases: 5. The CDR3 has 15 amino acids. In germline, CDR1 is DFQATT, CDR2 SNEGSKA (reference sequence). Written as DNA, the CDR3 is TGCAGTGCTAGAGATAGGCTAGCGGGAGGTGAGACCCAGTACTTC. It yields the protein CSARDRLAGGETQYF.

V and J are TRBV19 and TRBJ2-1; D gene uncertain. The CDR3 covers 15 residues. The germline V gene has CDR1 LNHDA and CDR2 SQIVND (reference sequence). The V gene lost 3 bases and the J gene lost 6 bases, with 15 bases spanning the gap. The CDR3 sequence: CASSMNLRRTNEQFF. In DNA form, the CDR3 reads TGTGCCAGTAGTATGAATCTAAGACGTACCAATGAGCAGTTCTTC.

This clonotype was observed a few times. The J gene is TRBJ2-1, the V gene TRBV27, with D maybe TRBD1 (6 bases). Trimming pared 5 bases from V and 9 bases from J, leaving 11 bases between. CDR3 length: 12 amino acids. Looked up from germline, CDR1 is MNHEY and CDR2 is SMNVEV (reference sequence). CDR3 loop: CASSKGTTEQFF. The CDR3 nucleotides are TGTGCCAGCAGTAAGGGGACAACTGAGCAGTTCTTC.

In its sample, this clonotype was seen a few times. The genes are TRBV27 and TRBJ1-1; TRBD1 matches at 8 bases. The CDR3 length is 12 residues. Germline V lookup: CDR1 MNHEY, CDR2 SMNVEV (reference sequence). The V and J ends lost 7 bases and 7 bases, in that order; junction bases with no gene match: 5. The CDR3 region is CASITGGGEAFF. The CDR3 DNA reads TGTGCCAGCATCACAGGGGGGGGTGAAGCTTTCTTT.

The chain joins TRBV14 to TRBJ2-7; a possible D gene is TRBD2 (6 bases). With 4 bases removed from V and 4 bases from J, the gap between germline ends came to 14 bases. CDR3 size: 14 residues. Germline V gene sequence: CDR1 SGHDN, CDR2 FVKESK. CDR3 amino acids: CASSPGGLLYEQYF. The DNA for the CDR3 is TGTGCCAGCAGCCCTGGGGGACTCCTATACGAGCAGTACTTC.

CDR3 region: CASGQTSEQYF. DNA for the CDR3: TGTGCTAGTGGCCAGACCTCCGAGCAGTACTTC. V usage is TRBV12-5 and J usage is TRBJ2-7; D call uncertain. The germline CDR1 and CDR2 sequences are LGHNT and FRNRAP. V lost 6 bases and J lost 6, with 9 bases in between. The CDR3 has 11 residues.

Ten or more counts support this clonotype. The genes are TRBV11-2 and TRBJ2-1; a possible D gene is TRBD1 (5 bases). This CDR3 has 13 residues. The germline V and J ends were trimmed by 5 bases and 15 bases, with 20 bases remaining between them. Germline-derived CDR1 and CDR2 are SGHAT and FQNNGV. The CDR3 bases are TGTGCCAGCAGCGAAGACTCAGGGTACCTTTCGTTCTTC. The encoded protein is CASSEDSGYLSFF.

This chain uses TRBV12-5 with TRBJ2-3, with 9 positions matching TRBD2. With 3 bases clipped from V and 3 bases from J, the junction kept 7 bases outside the gene matches. CDR1 is LGHNT, CDR2 FRNRAP, per germline. CDR3 length: 16 amino acids. This chain's CDR3 is CASGLMTSGGTDTQYF. DNA of the CDR3: TGTGCTAGTGGTTTAATGACTAGCGGCGGTACAGATACGCAGTATTTT.

This clonotype was observed many times. The chain employs TRBV5-6 and TRBJ2-5, with D possibly TRBD2 on 6 matching bases. Trimming left V 3 bases short and J 2 bases short, with 14 bases between. The germline CDR1 and CDR2 sequences are SGHDT and YYEEEE. CDR3 length equals 15 residues. The CDR3 nucleotides read TGTGCCAGCAGCTCCGCCCGGCGGGATCAAGAGACCCAGTACTTC. As protein: CASSSARRDQETQYF.

V is TRBV27 and J is TRBJ2-1; tentative D call: TRBD2 (6 bases). V was clipped by 2 bases and J by 6 bases, with 17 bases between them. The germline gives CDR1 MNHEY, CDR2 SMNVEV (reference sequence). CDR3 size: 16 residues. CDR3 protein: CASSLIFGPRGNEQFF. The CDR3 bases are TGTGCCAGCAGTTTAATTTTTGGCCCGCGGGGCAATGAGCAGTTCTTC.